Detailed here is one T cell receptor beta chain. This sample is drawn from a study of blood T cell repertoires in COVID-19. Germline CDR1 is LNHDA and CDR2 is SQIVND (reference sequence). The CDR3 consists of 13 residues. V was pared by 3 bases and J by 4 bases, with 9 bases between. Assay: immunoSEQ multiplex PCR; the TCRdb copy retains only in-frame clones and omits some. This sample carries hundreds of thousands of clones, 85% of them seen once, and the ten largest clones take approximately 3.6%. J is TRBJ1-2 and V is TRBV19, with D maybe TRBD1 (6 bases). The sequenced sample was peripheral blood. This receptor was identified in a woman aged 18-29 years with acute or convalescent COVID-19. The CDR3 protein is CASSMGASYGYTF. DNA for the CDR3: TGTGCCAGTAGTATGGGGGCTTCCTATGGCTACACCTTC.